Listed below are T cell receptor beta chains from one sample, sequenced in a study of cytomegalovirus exposure and HLA in healthy donors. The assay was immunoSEQ multiplex PCR, and TCRdb's table has in-frame clones only and misses some. The table shows over 100,000 clones, with 88% occurring only once. Sequencing used PBMCs. These TCRs come from a young woman in good health and CMV-seropositive. The CDR3 runs from the conserved cysteine through the conserved F or W.

CDR3 length | V gene | CDR3 protein
15 | TRBV28 | CASSPLAGAYNEQFF
14 | TRBV5-1 | CASSSYSDSYEQYF
15 | TRBV27 | CASSGQGASWNEQFF
13 | TRBV6-5 | CASSSPTNNEQFF
15 | TRBV7-9 | CASSARQGAQETQYF
15 | TRBV19 | CASSTHQGPDNEQFF
14 | TRBV9 | CASSVEGRGTEAFF
16 | TRBV5-1 | CASSLGQQGPPYEQYF
14 | TRBV5-6 | CASSFYHSSYEQYF
13 | TRBV7-9 | CASSLQGTDTQYF
15 | TRBV6-1 | CASSSSPTGRQPQHF
15 | TRBV30 | CAWSMYTGGPYEQYF
14 | TRBV6-5 | CASSSGQGVTEAFF
17 | TRBV27 | CASSFPGTSGAENIQYF
13 | TRBV2 | CASSPSTVFGAFF
15 | TRBV29-1 | CSVEAKDRVYQPQHF
13 | TRBV19 | CASSPGAKYGYTF
17 | TRBV27 | CASSRTTLTGSRNEQFF
15 | TRBV6-5 | CASSTGWDFNYGYTF
15 | TRBV30 | CAWRWRGVSNTEAFF
13 | TRBV18 | CASATRSTDTQYF
14 | TRBV7-9 | CASSYSGGGEGYTF
16 | TRBV5-1 | CASSPVSGTSWNEQFF
13 | TRBV7-9 | CASSPGDQETQYF
16 | TRBV13 | CASSFLHPTGTYEQYF
14 | TRBV5-6 | CASSLQGPGHEQYF
14 | TRBV6-9 | CASSCGGSNQPQHF
14 | TRBV7-9 | CASSLAGGRNEQFF
15 | TRBV7-6 | CATFLKGTGNTEAFF
12 | TRBV7-6 | CASSPGSNEQFF
19 | TRBV12-2 | CASRSTPGLAGVAKNIQYF
14 | TRBV11-3 | CASSSWTATTEAFF
15 | TRBV7-8 | CASSLAGPYVAEAFF
13 | TRBV6-6 | CASSSLVNTEAFF
13 | TRBV2 | CASRVSGTYEQYF
15 | TRBV5-6 | CASSPWGGRETEAFF
14 | TRBV6-1 | CASSPRATRDTQYF
14 | TRBV5-6 | CASRGTGYAYGYTF
14 | TRBV7-8 | CASSPQGGWDEQYF
14 | TRBV5-6 | CASSFVANTGELFF
15 | TRBV19 | CASSSLSGTGAGYTF
13 | TRBV7-9 | CASSPARGTEAFF
13 | TRBV19 | CASSLTGIGTQYF